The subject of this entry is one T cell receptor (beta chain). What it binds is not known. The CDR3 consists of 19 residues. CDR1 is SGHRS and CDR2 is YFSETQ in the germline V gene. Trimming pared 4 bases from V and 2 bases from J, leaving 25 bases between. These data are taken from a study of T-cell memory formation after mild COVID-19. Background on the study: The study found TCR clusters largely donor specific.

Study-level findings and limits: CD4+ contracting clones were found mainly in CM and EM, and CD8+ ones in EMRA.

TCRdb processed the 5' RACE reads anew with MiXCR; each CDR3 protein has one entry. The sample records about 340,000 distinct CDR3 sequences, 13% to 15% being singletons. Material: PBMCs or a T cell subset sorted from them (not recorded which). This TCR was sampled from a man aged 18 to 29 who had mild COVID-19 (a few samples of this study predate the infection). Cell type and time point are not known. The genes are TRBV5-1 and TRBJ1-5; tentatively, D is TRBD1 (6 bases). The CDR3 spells CASSLRDKGGYNGNQPQHF. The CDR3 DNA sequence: TGCGCCAGCAGCCTACGGGACAAGGGAGGATATAACGGCAATCAGCCCCAGCATTTT.